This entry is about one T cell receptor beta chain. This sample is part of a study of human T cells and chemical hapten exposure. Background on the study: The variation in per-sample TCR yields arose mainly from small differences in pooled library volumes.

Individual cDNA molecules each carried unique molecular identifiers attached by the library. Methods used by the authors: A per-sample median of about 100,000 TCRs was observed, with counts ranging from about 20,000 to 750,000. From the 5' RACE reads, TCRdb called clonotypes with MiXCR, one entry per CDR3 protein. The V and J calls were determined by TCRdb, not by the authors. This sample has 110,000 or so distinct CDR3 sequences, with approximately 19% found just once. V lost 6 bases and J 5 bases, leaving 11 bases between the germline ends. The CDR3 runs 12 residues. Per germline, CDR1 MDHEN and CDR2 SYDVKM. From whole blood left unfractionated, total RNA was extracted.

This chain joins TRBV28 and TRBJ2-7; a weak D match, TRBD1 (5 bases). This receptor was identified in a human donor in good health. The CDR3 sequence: CASSSGFDEQYF. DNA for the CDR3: TGTGCCAGCAGCTCAGGGTTCGACGAGCAGTACTTC. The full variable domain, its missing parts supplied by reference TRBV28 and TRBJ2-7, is DVKVTQSSRYLVKRTGEKVFLECVQDMDHENMFWYRQDPGLGLRLIYFSYDVKMKEKGDIPEGYSVSREKKERFSLILESASTNQTSMYLCASSSGFDEQYFGPGTRLTVT.